This T cell receptor (beta chain) was captured in a study of CD4 T cells in relation to SARS-CoV-2 and coronaviruses. For the study at large: A couple of subjects were Hispanic; patients were eight or nine males and a handful of females. Crossreactive spike epitopes shared across donors were mapped to their HLA restriction. The study's findings and limits: Roughly 65% of donors had memory CD4+ clonotypes crossrecognizing SARS-CoV-2 and common cold coronavirus spike.

The trim removed 5 bases at V and 2 bases at J, leaving 9 bases unmatched. This CDR3 is built from 17 residues. CDR1 is SQVTM, CDR2 ANQGSEA, per germline. Measured with immunoSEQ multiplex PCR; TCRdb has only the in-frame clones, and not every one. The sample contains about 36,000 clones, about 79% of which appear only once. Naive or memory CD4+ cells were cultured 1:1 with T cell-depleted PBMCs plus CEF. For this clone: Its antigen is unidentified.

Source material: naive CD4+ T cells from PBMCs, cultured in vitro. The subset is: naive CD4+ T cells isolated by negative enrichment. The chain is built from TRBV29-1 and TRBJ2-3; the match to TRBD2 covers 14 bases. The receptor was isolated from an adult with COVID-19. The CDR3 DNA follows: TGCAGCGTTAAAGGGACTAGCGGGAGACCATCCACAGATACGCAGTATTTT. This codes for CSVKGTSGRPSTDTQYF.